This T cell receptor beta chain was obtained from a study of shared clonotypes between healthy human individuals. Comments on this clone: Its cognate antigen is unknown.

Germline V gene lookup returns CDR1 SEHNR and CDR2 FQNEAQ (reference sequence). There are 15 residues in the CDR3. With 5 bases clipped from V and 3 bases from J, the junction kept 6 bases outside the gene matches. The deep-level immunoSEQ assay was used. The table came from immunoSEQ multiplex PCR; TCRdb's copy has only in-frame clones and leaves some out. The data hold approximately 2.5 million clones, with 93% observed a single time. Study findings and constraints: Relative to clonotypes present in all four donors, those not shared had lower generation probabilities. Limitation of the genetic and exposure-history diversity represented came from the few donors.

Donors were healthy HIV-negative adults without recent acute infections or vaccinations. This clonotype was obtained from a man in his late teens or twenties in good health. Some clones in this sample may be carry-over from other donors' samples. The chain joins TRBV7-9 to TRBJ1-4; 7 bases match TRBD1. Sequencing input: naive CD4+ T cells from PBMCs. Subset noted: CD45RA+ positively selected. This chain's CDR3 is CASSLSGTANEKLFF. The CDR3 bases are TGTGCCAGCAGCCTGTCCGGGACAGCTAATGAAAAACTGTTTTTT.